This passage covers 18 T cell receptor beta chains from one sample sequenced in a study of T cell changes during pregnancy in multiple sclerosis. Profiling relied on immunoSEQ multiplex PCR, and the TCRdb table lists in-frame clones only, not all of them. The table includes 26,000 or so clones, about 90% detected once. Sequencing was performed on peripheral blood, taken in the first trimester of pregnancy. These receptors originate from a female donor in good health, enrolled as a control in a pregnancy study.

V gene TRBV12-5 combines with J gene TRBJ1-1, with D maybe TRBD1 (5 bases). Trimming removed 11 bases at V and 0 bases at J, with 19 bases between. The CDR3 totals 15 residues. Germline V gene data show CDR1 as LGHNT and CDR2 as FRNRAP. In nucleotides, the CDR3 is TGTGCTGGATACTTCGACAGTCTCATGAACACTGAAGCTTTCTTT. Amino acids: CAGYFDSLMNTEAFF. Full variable domain (outside the CDR3, taken from reference TRBV12-5 and TRBJ1-1): DARVTQTPRHKVTEMGQEVTMRCQPILGHNTVFWYRQTMMQGLELLAYFRNRAPLDDSGMPKDRFSAEMPDATLATLKIQPSEPRDSAVYFCAGYFDSLMNTEAFFGQGTRLTVV.

V gene TRBV9 combines with J gene TRBJ2-5, with TRBD2 identical over 9 bases. Judging by the DNA end, TRBJ2-7 fits better; the J call may be wrong. CDR3 length: 15 residues. Germline V gene data show CDR1 as SGDLS and CDR2 as YYNGEE. In DNA form, the CDR3 reads TGTGCCAGCAGCGTGGGCGGGGGGGTTTCCTACGAGCAGTACTTC. Protein sequence: CASSVGGGVSYEQYF.

V gene TRBV5-8 combines with J gene TRBJ2-7; D is uncertain. CDR1 SGHTS and CDR2 YDEGEE come from the germline V gene. The CDR3 has 15 residues. Trimming cost V 0 bases and J 6 bases, with 16 bases left between them. In DNA form, the CDR3 reads TGTGCCAGCAGCTTGGATGGAACTCGCGGATCCGAGCAGTACTTC. Translation: CASSLDGTRGSEQYF.

This rearrangement joins TRBV30 to TRBJ1-5; 12 bases align to TRBD1. The trim removed 2 bases at V and 7 bases at J, leaving 3 bases unmatched. In germline, CDR1 is GTSNPN, CDR2 SVGIG (reference sequence). CDR3 length equals 14 residues. The CDR3 loop reads CAWSSGTGGQPQHF. CDR3 bases: TGTGCCTGGAGTAGCGGGACAGGGGGCCAGCCCCAGCATTTT. Using reference TRBV30 and TRBJ1-5 for the parts outside the CDR3, the full variable domain is SQTIHQWPATLVQPVGSPLSLECTVEGTSNPNLYWYRQAAGRGLQLLFYSVGIGQISSEVPQNLSASRPQDRQFILSSKKLLLSDSGFYLCAWSSGTGGQPQHFGDGTRLSIL.

V gene TRBV4-1 combines with J gene TRBJ1-2; D is undetermined. The CDR3 has 14 amino acids. The germline V gene encodes CDR1 MGHRA and CDR2 YSYEKL. V lost 4 bases and J lost 4, with 13 bases in between. The CDR3 region is CASSPSGVLYGYTF. The DNA of the CDR3 is TGCGCCAGCAGCCCTAGCGGGGTCCTCTATGGCTACACCTTC.

The chain employs TRBV29-1 and TRBJ1-1; maybe TRBD1 (5 bases). The CDR3 spans 12 residues. Germline V gene lookup returns CDR1 SQVTM and CDR2 ANQGSEA. V was clipped by 4 bases and J by 5 bases, with 11 bases between them. The CDR3 here is CSVGQQLTEAFF. For the CDR3, the DNA is TGCAGCGTTGGACAGCAATTAACTGAAGCTTTCTTT. Together with reference TRBV29-1 and TRBJ1-1, the CDR3 gives the full variable domain: SAVISQKPSRDICQRGTSLTIQCQVDSQVTMMFWYRQQPGQSLTLIATANQGSEATYESGFVIDKFPISRPNLTFSTLTVSNMSPEDSSIYLCSVGQQLTEAFFGQGTRLTVV.

The chain has TRBV10-1 and TRBJ2-2, with TRBD2 matching 11 bases. The CDR3 is 15 amino acids. Trimming took 7 bases from V and 8 from J; bases not matched to a gene: 9. Per germline, CDR1 WNHNN and CDR2 SYGVQD (reference sequence). The CDR3 spells CASIPTSGTMGELFF. In nucleotides, the CDR3 is TGCGCCAGCATTCCGACTAGCGGGACTATGGGGGAGCTGTTTTTT.

V and J are TRBV27 and TRBJ1-5; D gene uncertain. Trimming left V 4 bases short and J 3 bases short, with 10 bases between. The CDR3 is 14 amino acids. Germline V lookup: CDR1 MNHEY, CDR2 SMNVEV (reference sequence). CDR3 sequence reads: CASSSLDLNQPQHF. CDR3 nucleotide sequence: TGTGCCAGCAGTTCCCTAGATCTCAATCAGCCCCAGCATTTT.

The gene calls are TRBV19 and TRBJ1-2; possibly TRBD1 for D (6 bases). Looked up from germline, CDR1 is LNHDA and CDR2 is SQIVND (reference sequence). V was shortened by 7 bases and J by 4 bases, with 13 bases between the two germline ends. This CDR3 has 13 amino acids. CDR3 in DNA: TGTGCCAGTATGGCGACAGGCGGCTATGGCTACACCTTC. Translated: CASMATGGYGYTF.

The CDR3 is CASSAQGGGYTEAFF. CDR3 nucleotide sequence: TGTGCCAGCAGCGCCCAGGGCGGGGGTTACACTGAAGCTTTCTTT. The V call is TRBV9, the J call TRBJ1-1, with D possibly being TRBD1 (5 bases). The CDR3 runs to 15 residues. Germline loops: CDR1 SGDLS, CDR2 YYNGEE. V shed 3 bases and J shed 3 bases, with 15 bases lying between them.

This CDR3 reads CASSRGSDTQYF. The DNA of the CDR3 is TGTGCCAGCAGCCGAGGATCAGATACGCAGTATTTT. The V and J genes are TRBV7-2 and TRBJ2-3; D gene unclear. The CDR3 length is 12 residues. In germline, CDR1 is SGHTA, CDR2 FQGNSA. V was pared by 5 bases and J by 4 bases, with 7 bases between.

The chain couples TRBV18 to TRBJ1-1, with 7 bases lining up with TRBD1. The CDR3 contains 13 residues. The V gene's germline CDR1 is KGHSH and CDR2 LQKENI. V lost 4 bases and J lost 5; bases outside the gene matches: 4. The CDR3 is CASSRQGGTEAFF. In DNA form, the CDR3 reads TGTGCCAGCTCACGACAGGGAGGAACTGAAGCTTTCTTT.

The CDR3 loop reads CASSLGLAPIYEQFF. The CDR3 DNA reads as TGCGCCAGCAGCTTGGGCCTAGCTCCCATCTATGAGCAGTTCTTC. This sequence joins TRBV5-1 and TRBJ2-1; TRBD2 might be the D (5 bases). Germline V gene data show CDR1 as SGHRS and CDR2 as YFSETQ. Trimming stripped 0 bases from V and 8 bases from J, with 15 bases between. The CDR3 is 15 residues long.

The chain carries TRBV30 and TRBJ1-2; 7 bases align to TRBD1. CDR1 is GTSNPN, CDR2 SVGIG, per germline (reference sequence). Trimming removed 5 bases from V and 6 bases from J; junction bases left unmatched: 15. The CDR3 length is 15 residues. The CDR3 DNA reads TGTGCCTGGGAGGCCCCAGGGACAGCCAAGGATGGCTACACCTTC. This codes for CAWEAPGTAKDGYTF.

The rearrangement uses TRBV11-2 and TRBJ1-2, with TRBD1 identical over 9 bases. Germline CDR1 and CDR2: SGHAT and FQNNGV. The CDR3 covers 15 residues. Losses at the gene ends were 4 bases for V and 8 bases for J; bases not matched to a gene: 11. For the CDR3, the DNA is TGTGCCAGCAGCTCCAGGACAGGGGCCGATGGGGGCTACACCTTC. Residues: CASSSRTGADGGYTF. Together with reference TRBV11-2 and TRBJ1-2, the CDR3 gives the full variable domain: EAGVAQSPRYKIIEKRQSVAFWCNPISGHATLYWYQQILGQGPKLLIQFQNNGVVDDSQLPKDRFSAERLKGVDSTLKIQPAKLEDSAVYLCASSSRTGADGGYTFGSGTRLTVV.

This clone was found a few times. The DNA of the CDR3 is TGTGCCAGCAGTGATGGGGGCCCCTCAACACTATATGGCTACACCTTC. This gives the protein CASSDGGPSTLYGYTF. V is TRBV2 and J is TRBJ1-2; D is perhaps TRBD1 (6 bases). The CDR3 is 16 residues long. The V gene lost 3 bases and the J gene lost 5 bases, with 19 bases spanning the gap. CDR1 is SNHLY, CDR2 FYNNEI, per germline.

The chain carries TRBV9 and TRBJ2-5, with D perhaps matching TRBD2 (5 bases). V lost 4 bases, J lost 3 bases, and 13 bases lay in between. The germline V gene has CDR1 SGDLS and CDR2 YYNGEE. The CDR3 covers 14 residues. For the CDR3, the DNA is TGTGCCAGCAGCCTCCAGGTGGGAGAAGAGACCCAGTACTTC. It translates to CASSLQVGEETQYF.

The chain joins TRBV9 to TRBJ2-7; 8 nucleotides align to TRBD1. There are 14 residues in the CDR3. Germline loops: CDR1 SGDLS, CDR2 YYNGEE. Germline trimming cut 0 bases from V and 5 bases from J; bases unmatched to any gene: 4. Here the CDR3 DNA reads TGTGCCAGCAGCGTAGAGGACAGGGCTGACGAGCAGTACTTC. Translating gives CASSVEDRADEQYF.